This note documents a single T cell receptor (beta chain) sequence. The data stem from a study of control samples from healthy donors and cancer patients. Sequencing used immunoSEQ multiplex PCR; TCRdb keeps in-frame clones, though not all of them. The data contain about 410,000 clones, 90% of them seen just once; the ten biggest clones take up just under 6.5%. The CDR3 consists of 14 residues. V was clipped by 4 bases and J by 2 bases; unmatched bases: 8. Germline V gene data show CDR1 as GTSNPN and CDR2 as SVGIG (reference sequence). This sequence joins TRBV30 and TRBJ2-7, with 7 nucleotides matching TRBD1. The specimen was PBMCs. This TCR was recovered from a man in his forties with head and neck cancer. The CDR3 sequence is CAWIQRGQPYEQYF. The CDR3 coding sequence is TGTGCCTGGATTCAACGGGGACAGCCCTACGAGCAGTACTTC. The variable domain in full, with the rest retrieved from reference TRBV30 and TRBJ2-7, is SQTIHQWPATLVQPVGSPLSLECTVEGTSNPNLYWYRQAAGRGLQLLFYSVGIGQISSEVPQNLSASRPQDRQFILSSKKLLLSDSGFYLCAWIQRGQPYEQYFGPGTRLTVT.